These T cell receptor beta chains were read from a single sample in a study of identical twins. TCRdb processed the 5' RACE reads anew with MiXCR; each CDR3 protein has one entry. The sample contains hundreds of thousands of distinct CDR3 sequences, 20% to 30% of which appear only once. The data also belong to a second study, concerning T cells expressing NK-cell markers.

The specimen was CD4+ T cells sorted from blood. Receptor source: a woman between 18 and 29 years old in good health. Each CDR3 is given with its conserved first and last residue. The D gene is left open where the match is weak. Clone sizes are given selectively: once, few, many, or a class where the clone is expanded.

clone_size j_call v_call d_call cdr3_nt cdr3_aa
. TRBJ1-1 TRBV3-1 . TGTGCCAGCAGCCGGACCGGGACCTCAACTGAAGCTTTCTTT CASSRTGTSTEAFF
. TRBJ2-1 TRBV12-3/TRBV12-4 TRBD2 TGTGCCAGCATCCCGGGACTAGCGGAGACCTACAATGAGCAGTTCTTC CASIPGLAETYNEQFF
. TRBJ2-3 TRBV5-1 . TGCGCCAGCAGCTCCCGGGGACAAGATACGCAGTATTTT CASSSRGQDTQYF
few TRBJ2-2 TRBV5-1 . TGCGCCAGCAGGGTAACGGCGAACACCGGGGAGCTGTTTTTT CASRVTANTGELFF
few TRBJ1-2 TRBV5-1 . TGCGCCAGCAGCTCATACGAGCCGGGGGACTATGGCTACACCTTC CASSSYEPGDYGYTF
. TRBJ2-3 TRBV9 TRBD2 TGTGCCAGCAGCGTACATAGCGGGGGTGGCACAGATACGCAGTATTTT CASSVHSGGGTDTQYF
. TRBJ1-2 TRBV6-5 . TGTGCCAGAAGTTACTCGAGGGGTAGAAACTATGGCTACACCTTC CARSYSRGRNYGYTF
few TRBJ2-2 TRBV20-1 . TGCAGTGCTCCACGGGGGTCAGCCGGGGAGCTGTTTTTT CSAPRGSAGELFF
. TRBJ2-7 TRBV9 TRBD2 TGTGCCAGCAGCCCACGGACTAGCGGGAGCTCCTACGAGCAGTACTTC CASSPRTSGSSYEQYF
few TRBJ2-3 TRBV11-1 . TGTGCCAGCAGCCCCCTAGCCGGGGCGACCACTAGCACAGATACGCAGTATTTT CASSPLAGATTSTDTQYF
. TRBJ2-3 TRBV6-2/TRBV6-3 . TGTGCCAGCAGTCCCTCGGGGGATGATACGCAGTATTTT CASSPSGDDTQYF
. TRBJ2-3 TRBV5-1 . TGCGCCAGCAGCTGGGACAGCACAGATACGCAGTATTTT CASSWDSTDTQYF
. TRBJ2-1 TRBV19 TRBD2 TGTGCCAGTAGTAGTACAGCGGGAGGGCCCCATGAGCAGTTCTTC CASSSTAGGPHEQFF
many TRBJ2-3 TRBV10-3 TRBD2 TGTGCCATTTGCCTAGCGGGTTTACCTACAGATACGCAGTATTTT CAICLAGLPTDTQYF
few TRBJ1-1 TRBV2 . TGTGCCAGCAGTGGTCGGCAGTACATGAACACTGAAGCTTTCTTT CASSGRQYMNTEAFF
. TRBJ2-5 TRBV20-1 . TGCAGTGCAAACAAGGAAGAGACCCAGTACTTC CSANKEETQYF
few TRBJ2-2 TRBV4-3 . TGCGCCAGCAGCCAAGATCCAGGGAGAAGGACCGGGGAGCTGTTTTTT CASSQDPGRRTGELFF
many TRBJ2-1 TRBV5-1 TRBD1 TGCGCCAGCAGCTCCCCTCCCGGGACAGGTGACAATGAGCAGTTCTTC CASSSPPGTGDNEQFF
few TRBJ2-1 TRBV20-1 TRBD2 TGCAGTGCAAGGGGACTAGCGGGGGGTCAGGATGAGCAGTTCTTC CSARGLAGGQDEQFF
. TRBJ2-5 TRBV7-3 TRBD1 TGTGCCAGCAGCCCGACGAGCAGGGGGCAGACCCAGTACTTC CASSPTSRGQTQYF
. TRBJ2-1 TRBV4-2 TRBD1 TGTGCCAGCACTTCAACCCCGGGACAGGGGAATAATGAGCAGTTCTTC CASTSTPGQGNNEQFF
. TRBJ1-5 TRBV7-9 TRBD1 TGTGCCAGCAGCTTAGGAACAGGGGCTCCCAATCAGCCCCAGCATTTT CASSLGTGAPNQPQHF
. TRBJ2-5 TRBV7-3 . TGTGCCAGCAGCTTAACTGGGCAGCAAGAGACCCAGTACTTC CASSLTGQQETQYF
few TRBJ1-4 TRBV6-2/TRBV6-3 . TGTGCCAGCAGTACAGTCCGCGTTGGGGGAAAACTGTTTTTT CASSTVRVGGKLFF
few TRBJ1-1 TRBV7-9 . TGTGCCAGCACCCTCCGGGGGGCGGCTTTCTTT CASTLRGAAFF
few TRBJ2-3 TRBV20-1 . TGCAGTGCTATTTGGGATACGCAGTATTTT CSAIWDTQYF
. TRBJ2-3 TRBV24-1 . TGTGCCACCAGTGACCGGGACTTCGGGGAGACGCAGTATTTT CATSDRDFGETQYF
few TRBJ1-5 TRBV6-2/TRBV6-3 . TGTGCCAGCAGTTACGGGCCAGGGCGGTGGGCCCAGCATTTT CASSYGPGRWAQHF
. TRBJ1-1 TRBV7-2 . TGTGCCAGCAGCTTAGGAGCGCCAGACGGGAACACTGAAGCTTTCTTT CASSLGAPDGNTEAFF
. TRBJ2-7 TRBV28 . TGTGCCAGCCTAGCTGGGTCCTACGAGCAGTACTTC CASLAGSYEQYF
. TRBJ2-4 TRBV20-1 . TGCAGTGCTAGCTACACTCAAAACATTCAGTACTTC CSASYTQNIQYF
many TRBJ2-1 TRBV28 TRBD1 TGTGCCAGCAGTGGGGACAGGTACTACAATGAGCAGTTCTTC CASSGDRYYNEQFF
. TRBJ1-5 TRBV19 TRBD1 TGTGCCAGTAGTACCGACAGGGAGGAGCCCCAGCATTTT CASSTDREEPQHF
once TRBJ1-2 TRBV12-3/TRBV12-4 TRBD1 TGTGCCAGCAGACACAGGGGGCTCGGCTACACCTTC CASRHRGLGYTF
. TRBJ2-2 TRBV7-9 TRBD1 TGTGCCAGCAGCTTGACAGGGGGCGGCGGCGGGGAGCTGTTTTTT CASSLTGGGGGELFF
. TRBJ2-1 TRBV9 . TGTGCCAGCAGGGCGGGACCCTACAATGAGCAGTTCTTC CASRAGPYNEQFF
. TRBJ1-2 TRBV7-9 TRBD1 TGTGCCAGCAGCGCGCAGGGGGCTGGTGGCTACACCTTC CASSAQGAGGYTF
many TRBJ1-5 TRBV12-3/TRBV12-4 . TGTGCCAGCAGTGCGGACCTAAATCAGCCCCAGCATTTT CASSADLNQPQHF
. TRBJ2-1 TRBV7-9 . TGTGCCAGCAGCCTTATGGGGTTTTACAATGAGCAGTTCTTC CASSLMGFYNEQFF
few TRBJ2-1 TRBV12-3/TRBV12-4 TRBD2 TGTGCCAGCAACCTAGCGGGAGACGACAATGAGCAGTTCTTC CASNLAGDDNEQFF
. TRBJ2-7 TRBV30 TRBD2 TGTGCCTGGAGCACCACTAGCGGGAACTACGAGCAGTACTTC CAWSTTSGNYEQYF
. TRBJ1-1 TRBV20-1 . TGCAGTGTAGTCCCCATGGCGAACACTGAAGCTTTCTTT CSVVPMANTEAFF
once TRBJ2-3 TRBV6-1 TRBD2 TGTGCCAGCATCGGACTAGCGGGAGCACCCGATACGCAGTATTTT CASIGLAGAPDTQYF
few TRBJ1-2 TRBV5-1 . TGCGCCAGCAGCTCCCCTGGAGCAAACTATGGCTACACCTTC CASSSPGANYGYTF
. TRBJ2-6 TRBV7-9 TRBD1 TGTGCCAGCAGCGGAGGCTTAAGGGGGCAGAACGTCCTGACTTTC CASSGGLRGQNVLTF
few TRBJ2-7 TRBV20-1 TRBD1 TGCAGTGCTAGACCCGACAGGGGCGGCGAGCAGTACTTC CSARPDRGGEQYF
. TRBJ2-1 TRBV12-3/TRBV12-4 TRBD2 TGTGCCAGCAGTTTACGCGGGAGTAATGAGCAGTTCTTC CASSLRGSNEQFF
. TRBJ2-7 TRBV15 . TGTGCCACCAGCAGTCACTACGAGCAGTACTTC CATSSHYEQYF
. TRBJ2-3 TRBV5-1 TRBD1 TGCGCCAGCAGCATCGGACAGGAGTCAGATACGCAGTATTTT CASSIGQESDTQYF
few TRBJ2-3 TRBV29-1 TRBD2 TGCAGCGTTAAAGGACTAGCGGGGCCCACAGATACGCAGTATTTT CSVKGLAGPTDTQYF
. TRBJ2-7 TRBV12-3/TRBV12-4 . TGTGCCACCCTCGGGGACGATTCCTACGAGCAGTACTTC CATLGDDSYEQYF